This T cell receptor (beta chain) stems from a study of CD8+CD57+ T cells in acquired aplastic anemia. Looking at the study overall: Mean yield of DNA from sorted CD4+ and CD8+ cells was about 3.2 ug.

Losses at the gene ends were 0 bases for V and 4 bases for J; bases not matched to a gene: 5. Germline lookup yields CDR1 SGHAT and CDR2 FQNNGV. The CDR3 consists of 17 residues. It was genomic DNA that served as the template for profiling TCR beta VDJ and CDR3. One entry per CDR3 protein, called by TCRdb with MiXCR from the reads. The table shows about 180,000 distinct CDR3 sequences, with almost 50% occurring only once. Sequencing involved patients with CD8+CD57+ cell expansion previously shown by flow cytometry. The V gene is TRBV11-2, the J gene TRBJ2-5, with 13 bases lining up with TRBD2. The source material was sorted CD4+, CD8+, or CD8+CD57+ T cells (not recorded which) from PBMCs. This TCR came from a human donor with aplastic anemia. For the CDR3, the DNA is TGTGCCAGCAGCTTAGAGAGACTAGCGGGGGGCGGAGAGACCCAGTACTTC. This gives the protein CASSLERLAGGGETQYF. Combining the CDR3 with reference TRBV11-2 and TRBJ2-5 gives the whole variable domain EAGVAQSPRYKIIEKRQSVAFWCNPISGHATLYWYQQILGQGPKLLIQFQNNGVVDDSQLPKDRFSAERLKGVDSTLKIQPAKLEDSAVYLCASSLERLAGGGETQYFGPGTRLLVL.